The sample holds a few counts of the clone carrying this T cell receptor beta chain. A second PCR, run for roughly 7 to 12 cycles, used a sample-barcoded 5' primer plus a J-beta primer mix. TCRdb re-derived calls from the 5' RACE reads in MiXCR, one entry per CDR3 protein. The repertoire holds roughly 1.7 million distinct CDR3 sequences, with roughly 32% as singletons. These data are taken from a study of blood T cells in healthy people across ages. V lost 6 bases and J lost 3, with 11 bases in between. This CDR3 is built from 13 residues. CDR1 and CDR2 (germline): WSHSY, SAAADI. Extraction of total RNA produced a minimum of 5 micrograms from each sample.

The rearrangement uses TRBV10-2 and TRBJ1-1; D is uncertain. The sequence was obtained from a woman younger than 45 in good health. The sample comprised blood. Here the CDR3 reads CASSPVRHTEAFF. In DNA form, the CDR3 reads TGCGCCAGCAGCCCTGTGCGGCACACTGAAGCTTTCTTT.